The source of this TCR beta chain is a study of blood T cell repertoires in COVID-19. Clones were sequenced by immunoSEQ multiplex PCR, and TCRdb holds only the in-frame ones, with some missing. The sample shows some 95,000 clones, around nine tenths of them seen only once. The CDR3 covers 16 residues. After removal of 3 bases from V and 10 bases from J, the junction contained 9 bases not matched to a gene. Germline V gene data show CDR1 as SGHTS and CDR2 as YDEGEE. The origin of this receptor is a man of 80 years or more with active or convalescent COVID-19. The sample was peripheral blood. V is TRBV5-8 and J is TRBJ2-1, with 14 bases that match TRBD2. For the CDR3, the DNA is TGTGCCAGCAGCTGGGGGGGACTAGCGGGAGTCAGGGAGCAGTTCTTC. It specifies CASSWGGLAGVREQFF. The full variable domain, rest sourced from reference TRBV5-8 and TRBJ2-1, is EAGVTQSPTHLIKTRGQQATLRCSPISGHTSVYWYQQALGLGLQFLLWYDEGEERNRGNFPPRFSGRQFPNYSSELNVNALELEDSALYLCASSWGGLAGVREQFFGPGTRLTVL.